The source of this T cell receptor beta chain is a study of blood T cell repertoires in COVID-19. Study overall: Sources were T cells, B-cell-depleted T cells, or PBMCs; the material itself was cDNA or gDNA.

This clone occurred once. Clones were read by immunoSEQ multiplex PCR, and TCRdb kept only the in-frame ones, dropping some. In the table there are 150,000 or so clones, roughly 86% of which are singletons. Losses at the gene ends were 10 bases for V and 0 bases for J; bases not matched to a gene: 11. Looked up from germline, CDR1 is KGHDR and CDR2 is SFDVKD. This CDR3 comprises 16 residues. Patients at the Seattle site were enrolled during active infection and followed longitudinally. This TCR derives from a woman aged 70-85 years with COVID-19, enrolled during active disease. Sequenced: peripheral blood. This chain joins TRBV24-1 and TRBJ2-3; 8 positions agree with TRBD1. CDR3 sequence (DNA): TGTGCCACGACGGGCAGGGGGCGGGATAGCACAGATACGCAGTATTTT. Amino acid sequence: CATTGRGRDSTDTQYF.